This entry lists 5 T cell receptor beta chains sequenced from one sample in a study of T cell responses to AZD1222 COVID-19 vaccine. Profiled with immunoSEQ multiplex PCR; TCRdb holds only in-frame clones, not every one. The sample yields some 120,000 clones, more than 75% seen once. This specimen was peripheral blood, taken on day 0 of AZD1222 vaccination. The receptors were sampled from an adult in good health.

CDR3 sequence: CASSPIGPGGGSYEQYF. The CDR3 nucleotides read TGTGCCAGCTCACCAATAGGCCCGGGGGGCGGGTCCTACGAGCAGTACTTC. The chain links TRBV18 to TRBJ2-7, with D possibly TRBD2 on 7 matching bases. The CDR3 loop spans 17 amino acids. V lost 2 bases and J lost 1, with 18 bases in between. Germline V gives CDR1 KGHSH, CDR2 LQKENI. The variable domain in full, completed from reference TRBV18 and TRBJ2-7, reads NAGVMQNPRHLVRRRGQEARLRCSPMKGHSHVYWYRQLPEEGLKFMVYLQKENIIDESGMPKERFSAEFPKEGPSILRIQQVVRGDSAAYFCASSPIGPGGGSYEQYFGPGTRLTVT.

The chain carries TRBV2 and TRBJ1-2; tentative D call: TRBD1 (6 bases). There are 14 residues in the CDR3. Per the germline V gene, CDR1 is SNHLY and CDR2 is FYNNEI. Deletions cut 2 bases from V and 9 bases from J, with 16 bases between. The CDR3 loop is CASSETSYRASYTF. CDR3 DNA sequence: TGTGCCAGCAGTGAAACGAGTTACAGGGCCAGCTACACCTTC.

This chain joins TRBV6-2 or TRBV6-3 and TRBJ1-2; no firm D call. The germline V gene has CDR1 MNHEY and CDR2 SVGEGT. Deletions cut 5 bases from V and 1 base from J, with 8 bases between. CDR3 length: 13 residues. The CDR3 DNA sequence: TGTGCCAGCAGTACGCAGATTAACTATGGCTACACCTTC. It specifies CASSTQINYGYTF.

The CDR3 loop is CASSSGTDYGYTF. CDR3 DNA sequence: TGTGCCAGCAGCTCGGGGACGGACTATGGCTACACCTTC. The rearrangement joins TRBV7-2 to TRBJ1-2; tentatively, D is TRBD1 (5 bases). Germline CDR1 reads SGHTA; CDR2 reads FQGNSA. V gave up 4 bases and J gave up 3 bases, with 9 bases separating them. This CDR3 is built from 13 residues.

The CDR3 DNA sequence: TGTGCCAGCAGCCCCCAGACTAGCGGAATCACCGGGGAGCTGTTTTTT. This translates into CASSPQTSGITGELFF. V gene TRBV11-2 combines with J gene TRBJ2-2, with 9 bases lining up with TRBD2. V shed 5 bases and J 4 bases; nucleotides not matched to a gene: 8. Germline lookup yields CDR1 SGHAT and CDR2 FQNNGV. This CDR3 contains 16 residues.